This section outlines one TCR beta chain sequence together with its context. What it recognizes is unknown. Time point denoted: recipient sample about 28 days before transplant, after cytoreduction. Blood collection times were about day -28 and days 30, 100, 180 posttransplant. This entry belongs to a study of T cell clonotyping in hematopoietic cell transplantation. Study conclusions and caveats: After transplant, recipient diversity fell while pathologically expanded clonotypes grew through day 180.

The CDR3 loop spans 14 amino acids. CDR1 is SGHRS and CDR2 is YFSETQ in the germline V gene. V dropped 1 base and J dropped 4 bases, with 9 bases sitting between them. The repertoire was sequenced with immunoSEQ multiplex PCR; TCRdb's copy has only in-frame clones and lacks some. Of roughly 80,000 clones listed, about 95% are singletons. This sequence joins TRBV5-1 and TRBJ1-3; D may be TRBD1 (5 bases). The sample here was peripheral blood mononuclear cells, taken before stem cell transplant. This clonotype was obtained from a woman aged 50 to 60 with acute myeloid leukemia. Some clones in this sample may be carry-over from other donors' samples. CDR3 residues: CASSLQGGGNTIYF. The DNA of the CDR3 is TGCGCCAGCAGCTTGCAGGGAGGAGGAAACACCATATATTTT.